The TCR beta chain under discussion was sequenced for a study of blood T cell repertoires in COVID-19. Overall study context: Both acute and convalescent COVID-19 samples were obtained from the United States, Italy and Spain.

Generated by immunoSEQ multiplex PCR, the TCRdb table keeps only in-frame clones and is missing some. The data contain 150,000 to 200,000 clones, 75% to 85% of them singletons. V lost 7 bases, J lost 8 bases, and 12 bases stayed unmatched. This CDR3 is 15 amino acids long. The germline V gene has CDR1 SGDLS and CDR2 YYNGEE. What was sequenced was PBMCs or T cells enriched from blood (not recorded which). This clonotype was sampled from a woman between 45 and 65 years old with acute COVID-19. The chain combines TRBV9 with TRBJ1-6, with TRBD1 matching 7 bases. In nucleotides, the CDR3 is TGTGCCAGCGGTCATTCAGGGGGGTTTCATTCACCCCTCCACTTT. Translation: CASGHSGGFHSPLHF.